Following are 8 T cell receptor beta chains from one sample sequenced in a study of blood T cell repertoires in COVID-19. Profiling relied on immunoSEQ multiplex PCR, and the TCRdb table lists in-frame clones only, not all of them. The sample comprises more than 200,000 clones, roughly nine tenths of which are singletons, and about 6% rests with the top ten. Sequencing was carried out using PBMCs or T cells enriched from blood (not recorded which). The receptors here all came from a woman between 25 and 40 years old with acute COVID-19.

This clone was recorded once. The chain uses TRBV7-3 and TRBJ1-1; tentatively, D is TRBD1 (6 bases). The ends were cut back, 4 bases at V and 4 bases at J, with 13 bases in the middle. CDR3 length: 14 residues. The germline V gene encodes CDR1 SGHTA and CDR2 FQGTGA. In DNA, the CDR3 is TGTGCCAGCAGCTCACAGGGTGTTACCACTGAAGCTTTCTTT. Protein sequence: CASSSQGVTTEAFF.

This rearrangement joins TRBV7-3 to TRBJ2-2; tentative D call: TRBD2 (6 bases). This CDR3 comprises 15 residues. Germline lookup yields CDR1 SGHTA and CDR2 FQGTGA. With 5 bases removed from V and 1 base from J, the gap between germline ends came to 11 bases. The chain's CDR3 is CASSPRDLNTGELFF. CDR3 in DNA: TGTGCCAGCAGCCCAAGGGACTTGAACACCGGGGAGCTGTTTTTT.

A single count supports this clone. The chain has TRBV7-9 and TRBJ2-3, with 7 positions matching TRBD1. CDR1 SEHNR and CDR2 FQNEAQ come from the germline V gene (reference sequence). The CDR3 consists of 15 residues. Trimming cost V 5 bases and J 4 bases; bases outside gene matches: 9. Here the CDR3 reads CASSNRGVFPDTQYF. The CDR3 DNA reads TGTGCCAGCAGCAACAGGGGAGTTTTCCCAGATACGCAGTATTTT.

This chain connects TRBV2 to TRBJ2-7; D is unclear. Trimming left V 5 bases short and J 0 bases short, with 8 bases between. The CDR3 consists of 13 residues. CDR1 is SNHLY, CDR2 FYNNEI, per germline. The CDR3 bases are TGTGCCAGCAGTTTAGAAGTCTCCTACGAGCAGTACTTC. Its translation is CASSLEVSYEQYF.

This clone was counted only a few times. The chain employs TRBV29-1 and TRBJ2-5; weak D call: TRBD2 (6 bases). Trimming shortened V by 5 bases and J by 1 base, and 8 bases separated the two germline ends. The CDR3 loop spans 12 amino acids. CDR1 is SQVTM, CDR2 ANQGSEA, per germline. The CDR3, as DNA: TGCAGCGTTCAGACTAGCCAAGAGACCCAGTACTTC. It translates to CSVQTSQETQYF.

Only a few counts were recorded for this clone. The rearrangement joins TRBV2 to TRBJ1-5; the D gene is possibly TRBD1 (5 bases). CDR1 SNHLY and CDR2 FYNNEI come from the germline V gene. The CDR3 covers 13 residues. V lost 7 bases and J lost 2, with 9 bases in between. The CDR3 region has the DNA TGTGCCAGCAACCGGGGGGGCAATCAGCCCCAGCATTTT. This codes for CASNRGGNQPQHF.

The CDR3 DNA sequence: TGTGCCTGGAGTAGGGGGGGGGAGACCCAGTACTTC. Its translation: CAWSRGGETQYF. The V gene is TRBV30, the J gene TRBJ2-5; D is perhaps TRBD2 (7 bases). CDR1 is GTSNPN and CDR2 is SVGIG in the germline V gene (reference sequence). The CDR3 is 12 residues long. Between the trimmed V and J ends, which lost 2 bases and 5 bases, there was a span of 9 bases.

The J gene is TRBJ2-1, the V gene TRBV9; 7 nucleotides line up with TRBD2. Germline V CDR1 and CDR2: SGDLS, YYNGEE. The CDR3 is made up of 15 amino acids. Unmatched junction bases numbered 6, after V lost 0 bases and J lost 6 bases. The CDR3 bases are TGTGCCAGCAGCGTAGGGGAGGGAGGGCGCAATGAGCAGTTCTTC. Its protein product is CASSVGEGGRNEQFF. Filled out from reference TRBV9 and TRBJ2-1, the complete variable domain reads DSGVTQTPKHLITATGQRVTLRCSPRSGDLSVYWYQQSLDQGLQFLIQYYNGEERAKGNILERFSAQQFPDLHSELNLSSLELGDSALYFCASSVGEGGRNEQFFGPGTRLTVL.